Following are 17 T cell receptor beta chains from one sample sequenced in a study of blood T cell repertoires in COVID-19. Clones were sequenced by immunoSEQ multiplex PCR, and TCRdb holds only the in-frame ones, with some missing. Here the sample spans about 120,000 clones, 65% to 85% being singletons. Sequenced material: peripheral blood. All receptors come from a woman between 65 and 79 years old with acute or convalescent COVID-19.

The sample holds many counts of this clone. The genes are TRBV29-1 and TRBJ2-5, with D maybe TRBD1 (7 bases). CDR1 is SQVTM, CDR2 ANQGSEA, per germline. This CDR3 has 17 amino acids. Trimming removed 0 bases at V and 4 bases at J, with 21 bases between. CDR3 sequence reads: CSVEDVLMAGGGETQYF. DNA for the CDR3: TGCAGCGTTGAAGATGTTTTGATGGCAGGGGGAGGAGAGACCCAGTACTTC.

The chain joins TRBV30 to TRBJ2-1, with 9 bases that match TRBD1. Germline loops: CDR1 GTSNPN, CDR2 SVGIG (reference sequence). The V and J ends lost 2 bases and 6 bases, in that order; junction bases with no gene match: 8. The CDR3 has 15 residues. The CDR3, as DNA: TGTGCCTGGAGTTCCCGGGACAGGGTTTTCAATGAGCAGTTCTTC. This encodes CAWSSRDRVFNEQFF.

The table lists this clone with a few counts. The chain employs TRBV9 and TRBJ2-7; 8 bases agree with TRBD1. Germline values: CDR1 SGDLS, CDR2 YYNGEE. The junction had 9 bases not matched to a gene; V was cut back by 4 bases and J by 6 bases. The CDR3 spans 14 residues. The CDR3 DNA reads as TGTGCCAGCAGCTCACGGACAGGGTCGTTCGAGCAGTACTTC. It is translated as CASSSRTGSFEQYF.

This rearrangement joins TRBV6-5 to TRBJ1-2; 11 nucleotides line up with TRBD1. The CDR3 loop spans 15 amino acids. Trimming cost V 9 bases and J 2 bases; bases outside gene matches: 8. Germline V CDR1 and CDR2: MNHEY, SVGAGI. The CDR3 region is CASTGWDRGNYGYTF. In DNA, the CDR3 is TGTGCCAGTACTGGATGGGACAGGGGGAACTATGGCTACACCTTC.

The DNA of the CDR3 is TGTGCCAGCAGCTTCAACCTTATTCCAGGGATGGATACGCAGTATTTT. It is translated as CASSFNLIPGMDTQYF. The chain links TRBV7-8 to TRBJ2-3, with D tentatively TRBD1 (5 bases). Trimming stripped 3 bases from V and 6 bases from J, with 19 bases between. The V gene's germline CDR1 is SGHVS and CDR2 FQNEAQ. This CDR3 contains 16 residues.

The chain joins TRBV6-2 or TRBV6-3 to TRBJ2-1; TRBD1 matches at 7 bases. The J segment lost 4 bases and the V segment lost 5 bases, leaving 8 bases of the junction unmatched. The CDR3 is 15 residues long. Germline assignment: CDR1 MNHEY and CDR2 SVGEGT. The CDR3 DNA is TGTGCCAGCAGTCCCCAGGGACAGCTATACAATGAGCAGTTCTTC. Its translation is CASSPQGQLYNEQFF.

The genes are TRBV2 and TRBJ1-2; a possible D gene is TRBD1 (5 bases). CDR1 and CDR2 from the germline V gene are SNHLY and FYNNEI. CDR3 length: 14 residues. Trimming took 4 bases from V and 1 from J, leaving 10 bases between them. The CDR3 sequence: CASSVSGINYGYTF. DNA of the CDR3: TGTGCCAGCAGTGTTTCAGGGATTAACTATGGCTACACCTTC.

This clone was counted a few times. The chain recombines TRBV7-8 with TRBJ2-1; D gene unclear. The CDR3 totals 12 residues. V lost 5 bases to trimming and J lost 8 bases, with 10 bases between them. Germline CDR1 is SGHVS and CDR2 is FQNEAQ. For the CDR3, the DNA is TGTGCCAGCAGCCCTGAGATCGATGAGCAGTTCTTC. As protein: CASSPEIDEQFF.

This rearrangement joins TRBV30 to TRBJ1-6, with a tentative D call TRBD1 (5 bases). Trimming left V 3 bases short and J 0 bases short, with 9 bases between. The CDR3 is 15 residues long. The V gene's germline CDR1 is GTSNPN and CDR2 SVGIG (reference sequence). The CDR3 coding sequence is TGTGCCTGGAGCCGGGGGAGCTCCTATAATTCACCCCTCCACTTT. This gives the protein CAWSRGSSYNSPLHF.

The chain uses TRBV4-1 and TRBJ1-1, with a tentative D call TRBD1 (5 bases). The ends were cut back, 2 bases at V and 1 base at J, with 20 bases in the middle. Per the germline V gene, CDR1 is MGHRA and CDR2 is YSYEKL. CDR3 length: 18 amino acids. As DNA, the CDR3 is TGCGCCAGCAGCCAACTCTTCCATTTTTCGACAGCGAACACTGAAGCTTTCTTT. This sequence encodes CASSQLFHFSTANTEAFF.

The CDR3 nucleotides read TGTGCCAGCAGCTTAGTCCGGACAGGGAACAATGAGCAGTTCTTC. Translating gives CASSLVRTGNNEQFF. This rearrangement joins TRBV7-2 to TRBJ2-1; 8 bases align to TRBD1. Germline lookup yields CDR1 SGHTA and CDR2 FQGNSA. V trimming: 1 base; J trimming: 5 bases; junction bases outside the gene matches: 4. The CDR3 is 15 residues long.

This clone was picked up a small number of times. The chain carries TRBV11-3 and TRBJ2-1; 8 bases agree with TRBD1. This CDR3 region has 14 residues. CDR1 SGHNT and CDR2 YENEEA come from the germline V gene. J was trimmed by 9 bases and V by 5 bases; bases with no gene match: 9. As DNA, the CDR3 is TGTGCCAGCAGCCCTACCAGGGGGCGTAGTGAGCAGTTCTTC. Protein: CASSPTRGRSEQFF.

The rearrangement uses TRBV20-1 and TRBJ1-2; no clear D gene. The CDR3 contains 12 residues. Per the germline V gene, CDR1 is DFQATT and CDR2 is SNEGSKA (reference sequence). V gave up 3 bases and J gave up 8 bases, with 13 bases separating them. The CDR3 DNA follows: TGCAGTGCTAGTTTGAGAGGCTCGGGCTACACCTTC. Protein: CSASLRGSGYTF.

The chain joins TRBV5-1 to TRBJ1-1; D unclear. V was clipped by 0 bases and J by 10 bases, with 19 bases between them. Germline CDR1 reads SGHRS; CDR2 reads YFSETQ. CDR3 size: 15 residues. Here the CDR3 reads CASSLGHSQPSVAFF. The CDR3 DNA sequence: TGCGCCAGCAGCTTGGGGCACAGTCAACCCAGTGTAGCTTTCTTT.

This rearrangement joins TRBV19 to TRBJ2-7, with D possibly being TRBD1 (5 bases). V dropped 10 bases and J dropped 3 bases, with 13 bases sitting between them. CDR3 length equals 12 residues. Germline CDR1 is LNHDA and CDR2 is SQIVND (reference sequence). Here the CDR3 reads CATKDRYYEQYV. The CDR3 DNA is TGTGCCACAAAAGACAGATACTACGAGCAGTACGTC.

The chain employs TRBV6-2 or TRBV6-3 and TRBJ2-2; D might be TRBD2 (6 bases). Per germline, CDR1 MNHEY and CDR2 SVGEGT. The CDR3 has 15 residues. V was clipped by 2 bases and J by 4 bases, with 11 bases between them. CDR3 loop: CASSYLMGGTGELFF. In DNA, the CDR3 is TGTGCCAGCAGTTACCTAATGGGGGGCACCGGGGAGCTGTTTTTT.

The V call is TRBV3-1 (or the pseudogene TRBV3-2), the J call TRBJ2-7, with D possibly being TRBD1 (5 bases). V was shortened by 4 bases and J by 6 bases, with 10 bases between the two germline ends. This CDR3 comprises 12 residues. Germline loops: CDR1 LGHDT, CDR2 YNNKEL (reference sequence). The CDR3 reads CASSLQGGEQYV. The CDR3 DNA is TGTGCCAGCAGCCTTCAGGGTGGCGAGCAGTACGTC.